This T cell receptor (beta chain) was sequenced during a study of graft-versus-host responses after intestinal transplantation. Study details: Induction using anti-thymocyte globulin, followed by tacrolimus and steroids for roughly 3 years, was given to all recipients.

As regards this clone: The antigen remains undetermined.

The table came from immunoSEQ multiplex PCR; TCRdb's copy has only in-frame clones and leaves some out. The profile covers over 75,000 clones, with around 86% appearing a single time and around 8% taken by the ten largest. The germline V gene encodes CDR1 MGHRA and CDR2 YSYEKL. V lost 4 bases to trimming and J lost 0 bases, with 19 bases between them. The CDR3 extends over 18 amino acids. The sample was unstimulated CD8+ T cells sorted from spleen or lymph node cells, taken before transplant. The V and J genes are TRBV4-1 and TRBJ2-4; tentatively, D is TRBD2 (6 bases). This sequence was found in a human donor who was the organ donor for an intestinal transplant. This chain's CDR3 is CASSPQPGGTLAKNIQYF. The CDR3 DNA reads as TGCGCCAGCAGCCCACAACCCGGGGGAACTTTAGCCAAAAACATTCAGTACTTC.